This T cell receptor (beta chain) was documented in a study of shared clonotypes between healthy human individuals. Findings of the study overall: A small donor pool kept down the genetic and exposure-history diversity that was represented.

In the source study's methods: With immunoSEQ giving junction-only sequences and no quality scores, filtering differed. Generated by immunoSEQ multiplex PCR, the TCRdb table keeps only in-frame clones and is missing some. The V and J calls and clone size were taken over from that table, and D and trimming were inferred from the DNA. The sample includes 850,000 to 1,100,000 clones, 60% to 85% of them seen just once. Worth noting for this clone: Its antigen is currently unknown.

Trimming at V came to 3 bases and at J to 2 bases, leaving 7 bases not matched to a gene. This CDR3 comprises 15 residues. The germline CDR1 and CDR2 sequences are SGHDT and YYEEEE. The TCR sequence derives from a man aged 18 to 29 in good health. Some clones in this sample may be carry-over from other donors' samples. Source material: memory CD4+ T cells from PBMCs. As to subset: CD45RA-negative fraction. The chain is built from TRBV5-6 and TRBJ2-7, with 8 nucleotides matching TRBD1. Here the CDR3 DNA reads TGTGCCAGCAGCTCCGGGACAGGTGTTGCCTACGAGCAGTACTTC. This codes for CASSSGTGVAYEQYF.